The 4 T cell receptor beta chains given below trace back to one sample, sequenced in a study of regulatory dendritic cells for organ transplantation. The repertoire was sequenced with immunoSEQ multiplex PCR; TCRdb's copy has only in-frame clones and lacks some. The sample lists about 20,000 clones; around two thirds were seen once. Specimen: memory CD4+ T cells from blood. Subset here: CD45RO+ memory T cells. The receptors originated from a human donor in good health.

This clone was seen a few times. V gene TRBV2 combines with J gene TRBJ1-4; TRBD1 is a possible D gene (5 bases). V lost 2 bases and J 1 base, leaving 8 bases between the germline ends. The CDR3 consists of 15 residues. CDR1 and CDR2 (germline): SNHLY, FYNNEI. The CDR3 DNA reads TGTGCCAGCAGTGAAAGACAGCAAACTAATGAAAAACTGTTTTTT. This gives the protein CASSERQQTNEKLFF.

The CDR3 loop reads CASSFPITGFF. CDR3 nucleotides: TGTGCCAGCAGCTTCCCGATCACGGGGTTCTTC. The V gene is TRBV7-9, the J gene TRBJ2-1; D gene ambiguous. The CDR3 runs to 11 residues. Germline V gene lookup returns CDR1 SEHNR and CDR2 FQNEAQ (reference sequence). With 3 bases removed from V and 15 bases from J, the gap between germline ends came to 12 bases.

The chain is built from TRBV5-1 and TRBJ1-3; TRBD1 matches at 9 bases. Germline lookup yields CDR1 SGHRS and CDR2 YFSETQ. The junction had 11 bases not matched to a gene; V was cut back by 4 bases and J by 0 bases. The CDR3 covers 18 residues. CDR3 bases: TGCGCCAGCAGCCCACGGACAGGGGATGTTAGCTCTGGAAACACCATATATTTT. Translated: CASSPRTGDVSSGNTIYF.

The chain has TRBV19 and TRBJ1-5, with 7 bases lining up with TRBD1. The V and J ends lost 4 bases and 7 bases, in that order; junction bases with no gene match: 13. Per germline, CDR1 LNHDA and CDR2 SQIVND (reference sequence). CDR3 length equals 16 residues. CDR3: CASSRSLTGDGQPQHF. CDR3 bases: TGTGCCAGTAGTAGGTCCCTTACAGGGGATGGGCAGCCCCAGCATTTT. Filled out from reference TRBV19 and TRBJ1-5, the complete variable domain reads DGGITQSPKYLFRKEGQNVTLSCEQNLNHDAMYWYRQDPGQGLRLIYYSQIVNDFQKGDIAEGYSVSREKKESFPLTVTSAQKNPTAFYLCASSRSLTGDGQPQHFGDGTRLSIL.